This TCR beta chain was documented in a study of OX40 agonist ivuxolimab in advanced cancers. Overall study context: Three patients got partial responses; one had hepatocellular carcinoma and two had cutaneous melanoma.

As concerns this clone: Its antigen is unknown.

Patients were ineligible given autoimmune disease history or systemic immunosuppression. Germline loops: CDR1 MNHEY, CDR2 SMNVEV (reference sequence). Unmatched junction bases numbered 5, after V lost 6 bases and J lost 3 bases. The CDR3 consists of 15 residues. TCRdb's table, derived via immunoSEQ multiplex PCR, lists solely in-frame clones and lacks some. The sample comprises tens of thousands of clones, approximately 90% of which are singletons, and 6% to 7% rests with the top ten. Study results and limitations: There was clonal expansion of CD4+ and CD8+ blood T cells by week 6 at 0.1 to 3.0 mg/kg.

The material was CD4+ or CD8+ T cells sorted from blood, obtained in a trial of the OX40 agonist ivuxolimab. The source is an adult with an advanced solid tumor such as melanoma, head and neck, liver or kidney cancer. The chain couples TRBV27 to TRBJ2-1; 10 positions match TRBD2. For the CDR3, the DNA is TGTGCCAGCAGAACCGGGACTAGCGTCTACAATGAGCAGTTCTTC. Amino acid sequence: CASRTGTSVYNEQFF.